A single sample is the source of the 8 T cell receptor beta chains below, sequenced in a study of shared clonotypes between healthy human individuals. Data came from immunoSEQ multiplex PCR; TCRdb stores just in-frame clones and leaves some out. The sample consists of some 2,500,000 clones, under 95% of them appearing once. The sequenced sample consisted of naive CD4+ T cells from PBMCs. Regarding subset: CD45RA+ positively selected. The receptors here all came from a man younger than 35 in good health. Some clones in this sample may be carry-over from other donors' samples.

V is TRBV10-3 and J is TRBJ2-2; D possibly corresponds to TRBD1 (5 bases). Germline CDR1 and CDR2: ENHRY and SYGVKD. V dropped 6 bases and J dropped 1 base, with 15 bases sitting between them. The CDR3 contains 16 residues. The CDR3 nucleotides are TGTGCCATCAGAGGTACAGGCAAAGTGAACACCGGGGAGCTGTTTTTT. Amino acid sequence: CAIRGTGKVNTGELFF.

V and J are TRBV21-1 and TRBJ1-1. TRBV21-1 represents a pseudogene. CDR3 length: 15 residues. CDR3 sequence (DNA): TGTGCCAGCAGCAAAGCGGCGGGGGCGGACACTGAAGCTTTCTTT. Protein product: CASSKAAGADTEAFF.

The chain has TRBV11-2 and TRBJ2-5; no definite D call. Germline loops: CDR1 SGHAT, CDR2 FQNNGV. Trimming shortened V by 3 bases and J by 3 bases, and 5 bases separated the two germline ends. There are 12 residues in the CDR3. CDR3 in amino acids: CASSFVEETQYF. In nucleotides, the CDR3 is TGTGCCAGCAGCTTTGTTGAAGAGACCCAGTACTTC. Together with reference TRBV11-2 and TRBJ2-5, the CDR3 gives the full variable domain: EAGVAQSPRYKIIEKRQSVAFWCNPISGHATLYWYQQILGQGPKLLIQFQNNGVVDDSQLPKDRFSAERLKGVDSTLKIQPAKLEDSAVYLCASSFVEETQYFGPGTRLLVL.

The chain joins TRBV19 to TRBJ2-3; TRBD2 is a possible D gene (6 bases). Germline CDR1 reads LNHDA; CDR2 reads SQIVND (reference sequence). The CDR3 is 13 residues long. V was shortened by 6 bases and J by 10 bases, with 17 bases between the two germline ends. This CDR3 reads CASSQDYAAAQYF. CDR3 nucleotides: TGTGCCAGTAGCCAGGACTACGCTGCAGCGCAGTATTTT.

The gene calls are TRBV18 and TRBJ2-1; 7 bases fit TRBD1. Germline CDR1 reads KGHSH; CDR2 reads LQKENI. With V trimmed by 4 bases and J by 0 bases, 3 bases remained unmatched. The CDR3 contains 15 residues. CDR3 protein: CASSQGQISYNEQFF. CDR3 DNA: TGTGCCAGCTCACAGGGACAGATCTCCTACAATGAGCAGTTCTTC.

This clone has a handful of counts. The same CDR3 is also encoded by other DNA sequences in this sample. The chain uses TRBV2 and TRBJ2-7; D call uncertain. V was clipped by 6 bases and J by 0 bases, with 3 bases between them. The CDR3 loop spans 11 amino acids. Germline V lookup: CDR1 SNHLY, CDR2 FYNNEI. The DNA of the CDR3 is TGTGCCAGCAGCTTCTCCTACGAGCAGTACTTC. It translates to CASSFSYEQYF. Full variable domain (rest looked up from reference TRBV2 and TRBJ2-7): EPEVTQTPSHQVTQMGQEVILRCVPISNHLYFYWYRQILGQKVEFLVSFYNNEISEKSEIFDDQFSVERPDGSNFTLKIRSTKLEDSAMYFCASSFSYEQYFGPGTRLTVT.

The J gene is TRBJ2-1, the V gene TRBV9; 8 bases are shared with TRBD2. Germline CDR1 SGDLS, CDR2 YYNGEE. This CDR3 contains 17 residues. The V gene end was trimmed by 2 bases and the J gene end by 2 bases; junction bases not matched to a gene: 9. CDR3 sequence: CASSVGLALEPYNEQFF. The CDR3 coding sequence is TGTGCCAGCAGCGTTGGACTAGCCCTCGAACCCTACAATGAGCAGTTCTTC.

V gene TRBV15 combines with J gene TRBJ2-7, with D perhaps TRBD1 (5 bases). Germline V CDR1 and CDR2: LNHNV, YYDKDF (reference sequence). Trimming took off 3 bases at V and 3 bases at J, with 18 bases between the two ends. This CDR3 has 16 residues. The DNA of the CDR3 is TGTGCCACCAGCAGTGAAGATTTGGACACCTTCTACGAGCAGTACTTC. Encoded protein: CATSSEDLDTFYEQYF.